Each of the 18 T cell receptor beta chains below was sequenced from the same sample in a study of radiation and T cells in renal cell carcinoma. Assay used: immunoSEQ multiplex PCR; TCRdb lists only in-frame clones, some missing. This table holds around 120,000 clones, roughly 77% found once. Described time point: blood 2 weeks post-SBRT. Described treatment: 15 Gy SBRT to primary tumor, nephrectomy 4 weeks later. The sequences come from blood, collected from a patient whose treatment included radiotherapy and nephrectomy. The receptors here all came from a woman aged 60-75 years with renal cell carcinoma.

The chain employs TRBV15 and TRBJ2-7, with D tentatively TRBD1 (5 bases). Germline V CDR1 and CDR2: LNHNV, YYDKDF (reference sequence). This CDR3 has 15 residues. V was trimmed by 0 bases and J by 5 bases, leaving 14 bases between them. The CDR3 here is CATSRDQGRFHEQYF. For the CDR3, the DNA is TGTGCCACCAGCAGAGATCAGGGAAGGTTCCACGAGCAGTACTTC. Full variable domain (outside the CDR3, taken from reference TRBV15 and TRBJ2-7): DAMVIQNPRYQVTQFGKPVTLSCSQTLNHNVMYWYQQKSSQAPKLLFHYYDKDFNNEADTPDNFQSRRPNTSFCFLDIRSPGLGDTAMYLCATSRDQGRFHEQYFGPGTRLTVT.

V and J are TRBV4-2 and TRBJ2-5, with TRBD2 identical over 11 bases. With V trimmed by 4 bases and J by 5 bases, 9 bases remained unmatched. Per germline, CDR1 LGHNA and CDR2 YNFKEQ. CDR3 size: 16 residues. CDR3 in amino acids: CASSPNSGGAEETQYF. For the CDR3, the DNA is TGTGCCAGCAGCCCAAATAGCGGGGGGGCGGAGGAGACCCAGTACTTC.

This clone was seen just once. The V call is TRBV9, the J call TRBJ1-6; D gene ambiguous. V lost 4 bases to trimming and J lost 5 bases, with 16 bases between them. The CDR3 is made up of 16 amino acids. Germline V gene data show CDR1 as SGDLS and CDR2 as YYNGEE. As DNA, the CDR3 is TGTGCCAGCAGCAGTAGGATGGAGAGTAATAATTCACCCCTCCACTTT. Amino acid sequence: CASSSRMESNNSPLHF.

This CDR3 is CASTKQGADTEAFF. The CDR3 nucleotides read TGTGCCAGCACCAAACAGGGGGCGGACACTGAAGCTTTCTTT. The J gene is TRBJ1-1, the V gene TRBV5-6, with 9 bases matching TRBD1. There are 14 residues in the CDR3. Germline V gene sequence: CDR1 SGHDT, CDR2 YYEEEE. V lost 6 bases to trimming and J lost 3 bases; unmatched junction nucleotides: 6.

The chain links TRBV7-9 to TRBJ1-2, with D possibly matching TRBD1 (5 bases). CDR1 and CDR2 from the germline V gene are SEHNR and FQNEAQ (reference sequence). Between the trimmed V and J ends, which lost 5 bases and 4 bases, there was a span of 20 bases. The CDR3 runs 16 residues. Here the CDR3 reads CASSQSEHGGFYGYTF. CDR3 in DNA: TGTGCCAGCAGCCAATCGGAACATGGGGGATTCTATGGCTACACCTTC.

The rearrangement uses TRBV29-1 and TRBJ2-3, with TRBD2 matching 9 bases. Trimming at V came to 5 bases and at J to 5 bases, leaving 11 bases not matched to a gene. Germline-derived CDR1 and CDR2 are SQVTM and ANQGSEA. The CDR3 loop spans 15 amino acids. This CDR3 reads CSVRLAGPREDTQYF. In DNA form, the CDR3 reads TGCAGCGTTAGGCTAGCGGGGCCACGAGAAGATACGCAGTATTTT.

The chain links TRBV20-1 to TRBJ1-2; D remains ambiguous. The CDR3 runs to 11 residues. Germline CDR1 DFQATT, CDR2 SNEGSKA (reference sequence). The CDR3 DNA is TGCAGCCCGAATCGGGGTGATGGCTACACCTTC. Residues: CSPNRGDGYTF.

This clone was counted once. The DNA for the CDR3 is TGCGCCAGCAGCCAAGCGGCACTAGCGGGAAGGGGCGAGCAGTACTTC. This encodes CASSQAALAGRGEQYF. The chain links TRBV4-1 to TRBJ2-7; 10 bases fit TRBD2. The CDR3 length is 16 residues. V lost 1 base and J lost 6; bases outside the gene matches: 9. Germline V lookup: CDR1 MGHRA, CDR2 YSYEKL.

The V call is TRBV4-2, the J call TRBJ1-6, with D perhaps matching TRBD1 (5 bases). With 5 bases removed from V and 5 bases from J, the gap between germline ends came to 16 bases. The V gene's germline CDR1 is LGHNA and CDR2 YNFKEQ. The CDR3 is 16 amino acids. CDR3 sequence: CASSYNRQRDNSPLHF. CDR3 DNA sequence: TGTGCCAGCAGCTACAATCGACAGAGAGATAATTCACCCCTCCACTTT.

The genes are TRBV10-3 and TRBJ1-2, with D possibly being TRBD1 (6 bases). Trimming stripped 1 base from V and 1 base from J, with 7 bases between. Germline V gene lookup returns CDR1 ENHRY and CDR2 SYGVKD. CDR3 size: 14 residues. The CDR3 here is CAISEWDNNYGYTF. The CDR3 bases are TGTGCCATCAGTGAGTGGGACAATAACTATGGCTACACCTTC.

As regards this clone: The sample carries other DNA sequences with the same CDR3. The chain recombines TRBV28 with TRBJ2-7, with 7 bases that match TRBD2. This CDR3 spans 14 amino acids. The germline CDR1 and CDR2 sequences are MDHEN and SYDVKM. J was trimmed by 3 bases and V by 2 bases; bases with no gene match: 4. The CDR3 sequence is CASSLIPGGYEQYF. The CDR3 DNA reads as TGTGCCAGCAGTTTAATCCCGGGGGGCTACGAGCAGTACTTC.

This chain links TRBV7-8 with TRBJ2-7; TRBD2 might be the D (5 bases). The CDR3 has 14 residues. Deletions cut 3 bases from V and 6 bases from J, with 15 bases between. The V gene's germline CDR1 is SGHVS and CDR2 FQNEAQ. CDR3 sequence reads: CASSLELGGFEQYF. The CDR3 DNA reads as TGTGCCAGCAGCTTGGAATTAGGAGGTTTCGAGCAGTACTTC.

The rearrangement links TRBV10-1 to TRBJ1-1, with D perhaps matching TRBD1 (6 bases). The CDR3 spans 15 residues. With 0 bases removed from V and 3 bases from J, the gap between germline ends came to 11 bases. CDR1 WNHNN and CDR2 SYGVQD come from the germline V gene (reference sequence). The CDR3, as DNA: TGCGCCAGCAGTGAGTCACAGGGTCGGGACACTGAAGCTTTCTTT. Translated, it gives CASSESQGRDTEAFF.

DNA for the CDR3: TGTGCCAGCAGCGGGGGCCTAGCTAACTATGGCTACACCTTC. This translates into CASSGGLANYGYTF. J is TRBJ1-2 and V is TRBV6-1; TRBD1 might be the D (6 bases). This CDR3 is 14 amino acids long. In germline, CDR1 is MNHNS, CDR2 SASEGT. The V gene lost 6 bases and the J gene lost 0 bases, with 11 bases spanning the gap.

The chain couples TRBV19 to TRBJ2-7; TRBD2 matches 13 bases. The V gene end was trimmed by 5 bases and the J gene end by 5 bases; junction bases not matched to a gene: 6. The CDR3 sequence is 15 residues long. Germline CDR1 LNHDA, CDR2 SQIVND (reference sequence). The chain's CDR3 is CASSPGLAGVNEQYF. DNA of the CDR3: TGTGCCAGTAGTCCAGGACTAGCGGGAGTTAACGAGCAGTACTTC.

V gene TRBV20-1 combines with J gene TRBJ1-2; D remains unclear. The V end was cut by 7 bases, the J end by 6 bases, with 9 bases between. The CDR3 is 10 amino acids. From germline, CDR1 is DFQATT and CDR2 SNEGSKA (reference sequence). CDR3: CSGERDGYTF. CDR3 sequence (DNA): TGCAGTGGAGAAAGAGATGGCTACACCTTC.

V is TRBV19 and J is TRBJ1-2; the match to TRBD1 covers 7 bases. The V gene end was trimmed by 4 bases and the J gene end by 4 bases; junction bases not matched to a gene: 0. CDR3 size: 12 residues. Germline lookup yields CDR1 LNHDA and CDR2 SQIVND (reference sequence). The CDR3 protein is CASSTGGYGYTF. The CDR3 bases are TGTGCCAGTAGTACAGGGGGCTATGGCTACACCTTC.

The chain couples TRBV27 to TRBJ1-2, with D uncertain. V lost 0 bases to trimming and J lost 8 bases, with 10 bases between them. CDR3 size: 13 residues. Germline values: CDR1 MNHEY, CDR2 SMNVEV (reference sequence). The CDR3 region is CASSLSGITGYTF. In nucleotides, the CDR3 is TGTGCCAGCAGTTTATCAGGGATAACGGGCTACACCTTC.